The clone carrying this T cell receptor beta chain occurred many times. Its target is not known. One end of the junction fails to match germline, which may point to a read error. Described time point: persistent/refractory GD, antithyroid drugs over 5 years with positive TRAb. Preparation of the TCR library used RNA extracted from PBMCs. Library construction for TCR beta used iRepertoire HTBI primers and Arm-PCR of CDR3 regions. TCRdb used MiXCR to reprocess the multiplex PCR reads, holding one entry per CDR3 protein. The data contain about 290,000 distinct CDR3 sequences, 22% of them singletons. The CDR3 length is 12 residues. This entry comes from a study of regulatory T cells in long-lasting Graves disease. Points from the study as a whole: TCR diversity was lower in persistent Graves' patients (versus newly diagnosed ones).

The receptor was derived from a female donor with Graves disease. The V and J genes are TRBV12-3 or TRBV12-4 and TRBJ1-5, with no clear D. Sequences were derived from peripheral blood mononuclear cells (PBMCs), sampled when the disease was refractory, from a patient treated with antithyroid drugs. The CDR3 is CASSFSDQPQHF. The CDR3 bases are TGTGCCAGCAGTTTTAGCGATCAGCCCCAGCATTTT.